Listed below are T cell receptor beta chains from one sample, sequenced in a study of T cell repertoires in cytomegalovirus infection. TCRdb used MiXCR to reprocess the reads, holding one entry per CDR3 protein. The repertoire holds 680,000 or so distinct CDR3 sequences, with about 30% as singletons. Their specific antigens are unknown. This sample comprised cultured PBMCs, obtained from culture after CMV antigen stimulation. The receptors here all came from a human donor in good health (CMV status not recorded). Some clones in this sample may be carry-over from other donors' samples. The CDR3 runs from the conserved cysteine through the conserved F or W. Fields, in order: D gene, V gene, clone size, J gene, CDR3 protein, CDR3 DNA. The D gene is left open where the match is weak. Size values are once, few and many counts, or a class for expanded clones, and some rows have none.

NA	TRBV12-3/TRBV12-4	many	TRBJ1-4	CASKADTNNEKLFF	TGTGCCAGCAAGGCGGACACAAATAATGAAAAACTGTTTTTT
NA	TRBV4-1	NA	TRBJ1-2	CASSQESTLGRNYGYTF	TGCGCCAGCAGCCAAGAAAGTACCCTGGGCAGGAACTATGGCTACACCTTC
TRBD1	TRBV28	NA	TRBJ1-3	CASSLILQGAGNTIYF	TGTGCCAGCAGTTTAATTTTACAGGGGGCTGGAAACACCATATATTTT
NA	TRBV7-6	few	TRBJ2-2	CASSSDRPSNTGELFF	TGTGCCAGCAGCTCCGACAGGCCTTCGAACACCGGGGAGCTGTTTTTT
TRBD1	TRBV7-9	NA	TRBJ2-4	CASSQRRDRADIQYF	TGTGCCAGCAGCCAGCGACGGGACAGGGCGGACATTCAGTACTTC
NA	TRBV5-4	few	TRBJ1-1	CASSPDGTEAFF	TGTGCCAGCAGCCCGGACGGAACTGAAGCTTTCTTT
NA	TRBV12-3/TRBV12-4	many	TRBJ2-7	CASSFRAGATGEQYF	TGTGCCAGCAGTTTTCGGGCGGGGGCCACGGGGGAGCAGTACTTC
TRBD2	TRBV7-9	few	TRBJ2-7	CASSPVRESYEQYF	TGTGCCAGCAGCCCTGTGCGGGAGAGCTACGAGCAGTACTTC
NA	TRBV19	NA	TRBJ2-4	CASSRSGGGGPNIQYF	TGTGCCAGTAGTAGATCAGGGGGCGGGGGGCCAAACATTCAGTACTTC
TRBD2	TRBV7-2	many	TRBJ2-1	CASRKTLAGAYNEQFF	TGTGCCAGCAGAAAAACACTAGCGGGAGCCTACAATGAGCAGTTCTTC
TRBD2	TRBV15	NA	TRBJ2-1	CATSKPGLARGGEQFF	TGTGCCACCAGCAAACCGGGACTAGCGAGGGGCGGTGAGCAGTTCTTC